This T cell receptor (beta chain) was recorded in a study of CD8+ T cells in alopecia areata. Overall study context: Treatment comprised oral tofacitinib, 5 to 10 mg twice daily, in treated patients. Tofacitinib lasted 6 to 18 months, then 6 months off drug.

Reverse transcribed after extraction, RNA yielded cDNA as the sequencing template. Using immunoSEQ multiplex PCR, the repertoire was profiled, and TCRdb retains in-frame clones only, with some absent. The table includes more than 110,000 clones, roughly 62% detected once. Samples from alopecia areata patients were lesional scalp punch biopsies and peripheral blood. Trimming took off 4 bases at V and 6 bases at J, with 12 bases between the two ends. The CDR3 is 13 amino acids. The source was CD4+ T cells sorted from blood, collected at week 0. The chain is built from TRBV23-1 and TRBJ1-2, with a weak D call TRBD1 (5 bases). TRBV23-1 is reported as an ORF; its role is uncertain. This TCR came from a human donor with alopecia areata. In DNA, the CDR3 is TGCGCCAGCAGTCTGGGGGAGTTCAATGGCTACACCTTC. This codes for CASSLGEFNGYTF.